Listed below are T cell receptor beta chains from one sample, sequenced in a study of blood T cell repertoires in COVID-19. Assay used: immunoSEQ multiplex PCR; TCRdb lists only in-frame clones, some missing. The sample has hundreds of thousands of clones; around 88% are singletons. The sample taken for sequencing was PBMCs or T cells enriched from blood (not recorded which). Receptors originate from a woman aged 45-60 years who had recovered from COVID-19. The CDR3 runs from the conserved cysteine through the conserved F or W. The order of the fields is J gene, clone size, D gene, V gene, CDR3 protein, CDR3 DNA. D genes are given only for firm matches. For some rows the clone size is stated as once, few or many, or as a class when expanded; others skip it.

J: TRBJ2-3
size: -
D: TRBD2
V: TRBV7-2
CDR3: CASSLRLAGISDTQYF
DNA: TGTGCCAGCAGCTTACGGCTAGCGGGGATTTCAGATACGCAGTATTTT

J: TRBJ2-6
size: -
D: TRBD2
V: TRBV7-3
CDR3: CASSLKPPRGLAGVGANVLTF
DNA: TGTGCCAGCAGCTTAAAGCCGCCAAGGGGACTAGCGGGAGTTGGGGCCAACGTCCTGACTTTC

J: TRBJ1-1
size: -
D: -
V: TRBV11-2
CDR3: CASSLSLGQANTEAFF
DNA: TGTGCCAGCAGCTTATCCCTTGGGCAGGCGAACACTGAAGCTTTCTTT

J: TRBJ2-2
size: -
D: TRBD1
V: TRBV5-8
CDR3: CASSLYGQEPLNTGELFF
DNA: TGTGCCAGCAGCTTATATGGACAGGAGCCCTTGAACACCGGGGAGCTGTTTTTT

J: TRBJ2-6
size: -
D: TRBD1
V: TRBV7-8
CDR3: CASSLVGGNSGANVLTF
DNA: TGTGCCAGCAGCTTAGTAGGGGGCAACTCTGGGGCCAACGTCCTGACTTTC

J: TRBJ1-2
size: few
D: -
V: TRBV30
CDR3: CAWSNSGGRGYTF
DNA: TGTGCCTGGAGCAACTCGGGAGGTCGTGGCTACACCTTC

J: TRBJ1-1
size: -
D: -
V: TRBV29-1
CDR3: CSVLRLEPEAFF
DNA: TGCAGCGTTCTCAGACTTGAACCTGAAGCTTTCTTT

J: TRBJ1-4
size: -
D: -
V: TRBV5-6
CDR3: CASSLGGGRGTTNEKLFF
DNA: TGTGCCAGCAGCTTGGGAGGAGGCAGAGGCACAACTAATGAAAAACTGTTTTTT

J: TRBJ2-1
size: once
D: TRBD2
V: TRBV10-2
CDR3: CASSESLLAGGTNNEQFF
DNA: TGCGCCAGCAGTGAGTCGTTACTAGCGGGAGGGACTAACAATGAGCAGTTCTTC

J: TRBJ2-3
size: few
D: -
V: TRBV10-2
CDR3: CASTGTDTQYF
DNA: TGCGCCAGCACAGGGACAGATACGCAGTATTTT

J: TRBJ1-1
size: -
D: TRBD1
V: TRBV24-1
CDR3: CATRPGQGTGAEAFF
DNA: TGTGCCACCAGACCGGGACAGGGGACCGGGGCTGAAGCTTTCTTT

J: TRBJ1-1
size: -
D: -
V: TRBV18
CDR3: CASSLAGETEAFF
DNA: TGTGCCAGCTCACTAGCAGGGGAGACTGAAGCTTTCTTT

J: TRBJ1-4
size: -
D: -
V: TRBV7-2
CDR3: CASSFEKEKLFF
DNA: TGTGCCAGCAGCTTTGAGAAAGAAAAACTGTTTTTT

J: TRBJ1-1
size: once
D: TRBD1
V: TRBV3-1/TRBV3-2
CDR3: CASSPRQGGTEAFF
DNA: TGTGCCAGCAGCCCTAGACAGGGGGGAACTGAAGCTTTCTTT

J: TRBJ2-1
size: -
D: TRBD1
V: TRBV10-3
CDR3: CAISGQGAADNEQFF
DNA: TGTGCCATCAGCGGACAGGGGGCCGCTGACAATGAGCAGTTCTTC

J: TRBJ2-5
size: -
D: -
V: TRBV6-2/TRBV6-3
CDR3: CASSRDRQETQYF
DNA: TGTGCCAGCAGTCGCGACAGGCAAGAGACCCAGTACTTC

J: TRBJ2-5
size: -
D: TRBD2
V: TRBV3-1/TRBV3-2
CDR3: CATQLGLAGATQYF
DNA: TGTGCCACCCAACTCGGACTAGCGGGGGCCACCCAGTACTTC

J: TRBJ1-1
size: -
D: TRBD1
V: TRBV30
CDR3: CAWSTGGTEAFF
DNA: TGTGCCTGGAGCACAGGGGGCACTGAAGCTTTCTTT

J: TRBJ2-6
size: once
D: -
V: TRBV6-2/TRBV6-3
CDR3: CASSYEISGANVLTF
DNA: TGTGCCAGCAGTTACGAGATCTCTGGGGCCAACGTCCTGACTTTC

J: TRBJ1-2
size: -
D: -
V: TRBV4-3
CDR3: CASSQDRVYGYTF
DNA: TGCGCCAGCAGCCAAGACAGGGTCTATGGCTACACCTTC

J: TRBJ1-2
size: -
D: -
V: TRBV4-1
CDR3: CASSPGQTSRNYGYTF
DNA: TGCGCCAGCAGCCCAGGACAGACGAGTCGCAACTATGGCTACACCTTC

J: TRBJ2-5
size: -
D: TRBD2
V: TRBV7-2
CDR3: CASRTTSGGAGETQYF
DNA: TGTGCCAGCAGGACTACTAGCGGGGGGGCGGGAGAGACCCAGTACTTC

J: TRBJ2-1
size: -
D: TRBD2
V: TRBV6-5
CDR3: CASSMGAGGVNEQFF
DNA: TGTGCCAGCAGTATGGGGGCGGGAGGGGTGAATGAGCAGTTCTTC

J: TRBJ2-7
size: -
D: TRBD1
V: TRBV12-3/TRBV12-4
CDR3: CASSPGTAEQYF
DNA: TGTGCCAGCAGTCCCGGGACAGCGGAGCAGTACTTC

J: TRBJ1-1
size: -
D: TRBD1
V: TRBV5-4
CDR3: CASSLVGTVNTEAFF
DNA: TGTGCCAGCAGCTTGGTCGGGACAGTGAACACTGAAGCTTTCTTT

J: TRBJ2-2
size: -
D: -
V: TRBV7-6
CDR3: CASSRAPNTGELFF
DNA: TGTGCCAGCAGCCGAGCTCCGAACACCGGGGAGCTGTTTTTT

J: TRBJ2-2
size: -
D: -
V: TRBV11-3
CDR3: CASSTSQWGQHTTGELFF
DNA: TGTGCCAGCAGCACTTCCCAATGGGGACAACACACTACCGGGGAGCTGTTTTTT

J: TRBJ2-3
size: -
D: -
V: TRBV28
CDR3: CASSLEAQYF
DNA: TGTGCCAGCAGTTTAGAGGCGCAGTATTTT

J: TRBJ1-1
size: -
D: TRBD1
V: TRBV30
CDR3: CAFDRGITEAFF
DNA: TGTGCCTTTGACAGGGGGATTACTGAAGCTTTCTTT

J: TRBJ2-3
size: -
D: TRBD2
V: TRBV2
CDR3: CASSLGLGGQYF
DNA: TGTGCCAGCAGTCTAGGACTAGGCGGGCAGTATTTT

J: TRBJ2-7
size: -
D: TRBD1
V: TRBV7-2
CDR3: CASSLDRGDYEQYF
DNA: TGTGCCAGCAGCTTAGACAGGGGCGACTACGAGCAGTACTTC

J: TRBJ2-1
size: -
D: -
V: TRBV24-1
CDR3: CATSDFRLNNEQFF
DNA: TGTGCCACCAGTGATTTTCGGTTAAACAATGAGCAGTTCTTC

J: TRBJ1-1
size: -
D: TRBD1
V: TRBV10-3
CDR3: CAISRQGAQGAFF
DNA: TGTGCCATCAGCCGACAGGGGGCGCAGGGTGCTTTCTTT

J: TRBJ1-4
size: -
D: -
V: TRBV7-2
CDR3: CASSLGQGINEKLFF
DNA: TGTGCCAGCAGCTTAGGGCAGGGAATTAATGAAAAACTGTTTTTT

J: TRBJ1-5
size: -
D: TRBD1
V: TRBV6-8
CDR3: CASALGAPGQSNQPQHF
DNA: TGTGCCAGCGCGTTAGGGGCCCCGGGACAGAGCAATCAGCCCCAGCATTTT

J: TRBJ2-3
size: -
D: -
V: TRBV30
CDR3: CAWSDGTTTDTQYF
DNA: TGTGCCTGGAGTGACGGGACAACCACAGATACGCAGTATTTT

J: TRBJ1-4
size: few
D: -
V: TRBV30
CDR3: CAWSATGWSEKLFF
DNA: TGTGCCTGGAGTGCAACGGGATGGAGTGAAAAACTGTTTTTT

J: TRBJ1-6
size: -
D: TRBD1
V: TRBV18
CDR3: CASSPDRGRSPLHF
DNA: TGTGCCAGCTCACCGGACAGGGGGCGGTCACCCCTCCACTTT

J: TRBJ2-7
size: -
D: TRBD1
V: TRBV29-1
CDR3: CSVQQGIYEQYF
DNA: TGCAGCGTTCAACAGGGGATCTACGAGCAGTACTTC

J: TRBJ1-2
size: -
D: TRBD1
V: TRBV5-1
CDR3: CASSLEGQGSYGYTF
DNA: TGCGCCAGCAGCTTGGAGGGACAGGGGAGCTATGGCTACACCTTC

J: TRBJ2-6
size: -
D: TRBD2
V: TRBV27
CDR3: CASTLGGAGANVLTF
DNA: TGTGCCAGCACCCTCGGGGGGGCTGGGGCCAACGTCCTGACTTTC

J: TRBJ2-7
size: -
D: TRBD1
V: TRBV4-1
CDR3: CASSQRDRDYEQYF
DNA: TGCGCCAGCAGCCAGCGGGACAGGGACTACGAGCAGTACTTC

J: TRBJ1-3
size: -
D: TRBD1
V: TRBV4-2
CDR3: CASSQIQGTGNTIYF
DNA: TGTGCCAGCAGCCAGATACAGGGGACTGGAAACACCATATATTTT

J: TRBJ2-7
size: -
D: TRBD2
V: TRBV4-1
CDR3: CASSGLAGSYEQYF
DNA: TGCGCCAGCAGCGGACTAGCGGGCTCCTACGAGCAGTACTTC

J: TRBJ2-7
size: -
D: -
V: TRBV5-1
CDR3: CASSEVPALFSYEQYF
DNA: TGCGCCAGCAGTGAGGTACCAGCGCTCTTCTCCTACGAGCAGTACTTC

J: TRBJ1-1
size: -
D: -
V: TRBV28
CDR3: CASSSVYRGKTEAFF
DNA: TGTGCCAGCAGTTCCGTATACCGGGGGAAGACTGAAGCTTTCTTT

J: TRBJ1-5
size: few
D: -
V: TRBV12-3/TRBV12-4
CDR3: CASSPSREPQHF
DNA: TGTGCCAGCAGTCCCAGTCGGGAACCCCAGCATTTT

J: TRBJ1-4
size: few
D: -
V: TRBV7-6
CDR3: CASSRWEADNEKLFF
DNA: TGTGCCAGCAGCCGCTGGGAGGCGGACAATGAAAAACTGTTTTTT

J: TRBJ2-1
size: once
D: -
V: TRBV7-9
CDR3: CASSSQGMWGNEQFF
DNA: TGTGCCAGCAGCTCGCAGGGGATGTGGGGCAATGAGCAGTTCTTC

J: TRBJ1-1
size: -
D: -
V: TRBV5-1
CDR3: CASREGQGNTEAFF
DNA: TGCGCCAGCAGGGAGGGCCAAGGGAACACTGAAGCTTTCTTT

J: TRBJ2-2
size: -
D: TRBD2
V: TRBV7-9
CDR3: CASSPQEREMWTGELFF
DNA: TGTGCCAGCAGCCCCCAGGAGCGGGAGATGTGGACCGGGGAGCTGTTTTTT

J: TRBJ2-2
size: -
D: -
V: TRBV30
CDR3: CAWSGQGEDTGELFF
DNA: TGTGCCTGGAGTGGGCAGGGGGAGGACACCGGGGAGCTGTTTTTT

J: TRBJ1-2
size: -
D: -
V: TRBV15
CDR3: CATSRDVAGGVYGYTF
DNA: TGTGCCACCAGCAGAGATGTTGCGGGGGGCGTCTATGGCTACACCTTC

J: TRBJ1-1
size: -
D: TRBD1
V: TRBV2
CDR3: CASTPDTDRGEAFF
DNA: TGTGCCAGCACCCCAGACACAGACAGGGGAGAAGCTTTCTTT

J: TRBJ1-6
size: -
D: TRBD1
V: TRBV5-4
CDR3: CASSRTGSFYSPLHF
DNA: TGTGCCAGCAGCCGGACAGGTAGTTTCTATTCACCCCTCCACTTT

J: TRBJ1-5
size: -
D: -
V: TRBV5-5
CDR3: CASSFSTASNQPQHF
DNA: TGTGCCAGCAGCTTTTCTACAGCCAGCAATCAGCCCCAGCATTTT

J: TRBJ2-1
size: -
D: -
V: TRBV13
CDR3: CASSLLAYNEQFF
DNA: TGTGCCAGCAGCTTACTAGCCTACAATGAGCAGTTCTTC

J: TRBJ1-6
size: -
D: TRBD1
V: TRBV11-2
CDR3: CASSATTGGSSPLHF
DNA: TGTGCCAGCAGTGCGACCACAGGGGGCAGCTCACCCCTCCACTTT